This T cell receptor (beta chain) was captured by sequencing in a study of blood T cell repertoires in COVID-19. About the research overall: The analysed material was cDNA or gDNA that came from T cells, B-cell-depleted T cells, or PBMCs.

V lost 5 bases and J lost 4, with 14 bases in between. Germline assignment: CDR1 SNHLY and CDR2 FYNNEI. This CDR3 contains 14 residues. Authors' analysis steps: How many nucleated cells were present was estimated from reference gene primer amplification. Clones were read by immunoSEQ multiplex PCR, and TCRdb kept only the in-frame ones, dropping some. That table supplies the V and J calls and clone size; D and trimming were determined from the DNA. The data show about 140,000 clones, around nine tenths seen once. Sequencing used peripheral blood. The receptor comes from a woman aged 40 to 49 with acute or convalescent COVID-19. The chain has TRBV2 and TRBJ1-2; D possibly corresponds to TRBD1 (6 bases). This CDR3 reads CASSKGTLAYGYTF. CDR3 nucleotide sequence: TGTGCCAGCAGTAAAGGGACACTAGCCTATGGCTACACCTTC.